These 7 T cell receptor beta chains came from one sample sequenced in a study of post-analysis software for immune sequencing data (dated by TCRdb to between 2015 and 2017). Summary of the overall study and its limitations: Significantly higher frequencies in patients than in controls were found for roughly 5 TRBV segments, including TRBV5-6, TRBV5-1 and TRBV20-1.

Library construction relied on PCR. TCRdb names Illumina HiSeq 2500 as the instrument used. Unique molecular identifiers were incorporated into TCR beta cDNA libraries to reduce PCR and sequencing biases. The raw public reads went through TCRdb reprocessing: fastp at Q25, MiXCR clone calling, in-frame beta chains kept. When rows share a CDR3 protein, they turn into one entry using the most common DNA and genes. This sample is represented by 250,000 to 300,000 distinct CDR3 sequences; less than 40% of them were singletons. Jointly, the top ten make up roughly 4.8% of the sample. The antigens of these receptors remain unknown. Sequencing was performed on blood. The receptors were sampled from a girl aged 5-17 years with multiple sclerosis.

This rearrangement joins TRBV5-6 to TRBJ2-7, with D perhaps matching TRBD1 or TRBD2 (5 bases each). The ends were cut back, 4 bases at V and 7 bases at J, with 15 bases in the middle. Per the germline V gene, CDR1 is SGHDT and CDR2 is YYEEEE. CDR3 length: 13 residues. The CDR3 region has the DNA TGTGCCAGCAGCCTCCGGGGCAGAGTAGAGCAGTACTTC. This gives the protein CASSLRGRVEQYF.

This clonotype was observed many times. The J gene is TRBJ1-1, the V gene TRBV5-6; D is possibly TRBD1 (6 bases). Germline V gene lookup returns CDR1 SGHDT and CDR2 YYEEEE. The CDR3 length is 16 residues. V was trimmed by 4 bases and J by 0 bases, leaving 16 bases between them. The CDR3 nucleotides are TGTGCCAGCAGCGCTGGCTGGGGGGGGCTGAACACTGAAGCTTTCTTT. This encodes CASSAGWGGLNTEAFF. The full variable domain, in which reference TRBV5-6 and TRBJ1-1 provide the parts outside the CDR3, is DAGVTQSPTHLIKTRGQQVTLRCSPKSGHDTVSWYQQALGQGPQFIFQYYEEEERQRGNFPDRFSGHQFPNYSSELNVNALLLGDSALYLCASSAGWGGLNTEAFFGQGTRLTVV.

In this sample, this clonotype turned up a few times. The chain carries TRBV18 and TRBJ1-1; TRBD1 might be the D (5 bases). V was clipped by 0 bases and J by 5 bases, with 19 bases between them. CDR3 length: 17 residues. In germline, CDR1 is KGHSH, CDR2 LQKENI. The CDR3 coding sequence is TGTGCCAGCTCACCACCGGTTCAGGGAGGTTGGGGGACTGAAGCTTTCTTT. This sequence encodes CASSPPVQGGWGTEAFF. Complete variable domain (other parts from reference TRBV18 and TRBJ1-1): NAGVMQNPRHLVRRRGQEARLRCSPMKGHSHVYWYRQLPEEGLKFMVYLQKENIIDESGMPKERFSAEFPKEGPSILRIQQVVRGDSAAYFCASSPPVQGGWGTEAFFGQGTRLTVV.

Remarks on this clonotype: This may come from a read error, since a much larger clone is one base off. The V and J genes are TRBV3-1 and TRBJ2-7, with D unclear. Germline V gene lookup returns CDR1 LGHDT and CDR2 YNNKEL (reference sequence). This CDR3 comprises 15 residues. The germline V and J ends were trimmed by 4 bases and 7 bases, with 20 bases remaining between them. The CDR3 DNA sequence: TGTGCCAGCAGCCCCGACTCGAGCTCCTACAATGAGCAGTACTTC. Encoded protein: CASSPDSSSYNEQYF.

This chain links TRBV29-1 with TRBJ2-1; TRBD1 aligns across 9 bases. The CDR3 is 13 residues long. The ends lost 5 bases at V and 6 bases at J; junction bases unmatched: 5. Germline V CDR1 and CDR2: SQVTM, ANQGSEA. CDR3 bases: TGCAGCGTTCTCAGGGACAGGGTCAATGAGCAGTTCTTC. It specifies CSVLRDRVNEQFF.

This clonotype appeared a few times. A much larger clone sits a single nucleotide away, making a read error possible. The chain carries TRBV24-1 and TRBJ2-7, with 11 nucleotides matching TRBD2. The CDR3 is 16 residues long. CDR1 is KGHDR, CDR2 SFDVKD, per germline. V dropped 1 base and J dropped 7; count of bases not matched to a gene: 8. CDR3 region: CATSDFFSGRGNEQYF. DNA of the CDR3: TGTGCCACCAGTGATTTCTTTAGCGGGAGGGGCAATGAGCAGTACTTC.

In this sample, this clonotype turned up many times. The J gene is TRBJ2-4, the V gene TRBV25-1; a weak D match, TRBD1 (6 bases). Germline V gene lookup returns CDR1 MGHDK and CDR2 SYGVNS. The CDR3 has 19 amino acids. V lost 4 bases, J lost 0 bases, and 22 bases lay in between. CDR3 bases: TGTGCCAGCAGTGGGAAACCATCAGGGGATACTATAGCCAAAAACATTCAGTACTTC. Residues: CASSGKPSGDTIAKNIQYF. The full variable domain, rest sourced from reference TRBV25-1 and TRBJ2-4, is EADIYQTPRYLVIGTGKKITLECSQTMGHDKMYWYQQDPGMELHLIHYSYGVNSTEKGDLSSESTVSRIRTEHFPLTLESARPSHTSQYLCASSGKPSGDTIAKNIQYFGAGTRLSVL.